Listed below are T cell receptor beta chains from one sample, sequenced in a study of T-cell memory formation after mild COVID-19. In TCRdb, the 5' RACE reads were re-called with MiXCR into one record per CDR3 protein. Altogether tens of thousands of distinct CDR3 sequences are present, 13% being singletons, with the ten largest covering 25% to 35%. The source material was PBMCs or a T cell subset sorted from them (not recorded which). All receptors derive from an adult woman who had mild COVID-19 (a few samples of this study predate the infection). Cell type and time point are not known. The CDR3 runs from the conserved cysteine through the conserved F or W. Fields, in order: clone size, D gene, J gene, V gene, CDR3 protein, CDR3 DNA. The D gene is left open where the match is weak. The size of a clone is reported for some rows only, either as once, few or many, or as a class for expanded clones.

abundance: .
d_gene: .
j_gene: TRBJ2-5
v_gene: TRBV6-1
CDR3aa: CASSLLGGRETQYF
CDR3nt: TGTGCCAGCAGCCTCTTGGGGGGGCGGGAGACCCAGTACTTC

abundance: many
d_gene: .
j_gene: TRBJ2-7
v_gene: TRBV20-1
CDR3aa: CSATGLSYEQYF
CDR3nt: TGCAGTGCTACGGGCCTCTCCTACGAGCAGTACTTC

abundance: few
d_gene: .
j_gene: TRBJ2-3
v_gene: TRBV6-5
CDR3aa: CASSSRVLDTQYF
CDR3nt: TGTGCCAGCAGTTCGAGGGTTTTAGATACGCAGTATTTT

abundance: .
d_gene: .
j_gene: TRBJ2-5
v_gene: TRBV13
CDR3aa: CASILRPGAPETQYF
CDR3nt: TGTGCCAGCATCCTACGGCCGGGGGCTCCAGAGACCCAGTACTTC

abundance: .
d_gene: .
j_gene: TRBJ1-1
v_gene: TRBV27
CDR3aa: CASSLGGQNTEAFF
CDR3nt: TGTGCCAGCAGTTTGGGAGGACAGAACACTGAAGCTTTCTTT

abundance: .
d_gene: .
j_gene: TRBJ1-2
v_gene: TRBV29-1
CDR3aa: CSDGSGVWPDGYTF
CDR3nt: TGCAGCGATGGGAGTGGGGTTTGGCCGGATGGCTACACCTTC

abundance: few
d_gene: TRBD1
j_gene: TRBJ2-5
v_gene: TRBV25-1
CDR3aa: CASSDLAGTDFQETQYF
CDR3nt: TGTGCCAGCAGTGACCTGGCCGGGACAGACTTCCAAGAGACCCAGTACTTC

abundance: .
d_gene: TRBD2
j_gene: TRBJ2-7
v_gene: TRBV7-9
CDR3aa: CASSLGVAGIHEQYF
CDR3nt: TGTGCCAGCAGCTTAGGGGTAGCGGGAATCCACGAGCAGTACTTC

abundance: .
d_gene: .
j_gene: TRBJ2-1
v_gene: TRBV7-8
CDR3aa: CASSLAQRGIDEQFF
CDR3nt: TGTGCCAGCAGCTTAGCCCAGAGGGGTATCGATGAGCAGTTCTTC

abundance: few
d_gene: .
j_gene: TRBJ2-1
v_gene: TRBV4-1
CDR3aa: CASSHPTDRDTEHNEQFF
CDR3nt: TGCGCCAGCAGCCACCCCACCGACCGGGACACGGAACACAATGAGCAGTTCTTC

abundance: few
d_gene: TRBD2
j_gene: TRBJ2-7
v_gene: TRBV20-1
CDR3aa: CSAPLSAGAYEQYF
CDR3nt: TGCAGTGCTCCTTTAAGCGCGGGGGCCTACGAGCAGTACTTC

abundance: .
d_gene: TRBD2
j_gene: TRBJ2-7
v_gene: TRBV19
CDR3aa: CASSPTSVFSYEQYF
CDR3nt: TGTGCCAGTAGCCCCACTAGCGTGTTCTCTTACGAGCAGTACTTC

abundance: few
d_gene: TRBD1
j_gene: TRBJ2-7
v_gene: TRBV20-1
CDR3aa: CSARDEDRASYEQYF
CDR3nt: TGCAGTGCTAGAGATGAGGACAGGGCGAGCTACGAGCAGTACTTC

abundance: few
d_gene: .
j_gene: TRBJ2-5
v_gene: TRBV27
CDR3aa: CASSFRGDQETQYF
CDR3nt: TGTGCCAGCAGTTTTAGAGGGGACCAAGAGACCCAGTACTTC

abundance: .
d_gene: TRBD2
j_gene: TRBJ2-5
v_gene: TRBV6-5
CDR3aa: CASSYSPSGGVGTQYF
CDR3nt: TGTGCCAGCAGTTACTCACCCAGCGGGGGGGTGGGGACCCAGTACTTC

abundance: few
d_gene: .
j_gene: TRBJ2-7
v_gene: TRBV10-3
CDR3aa: CAISESGGMFSREQYF
CDR3nt: TGTGCCATCAGTGAGTCGGGCGGGATGTTTAGCCGCGAGCAGTACTTC

abundance: few
d_gene: .
j_gene: TRBJ2-3
v_gene: TRBV4-3
CDR3aa: CASSQEQARTDTQYF
CDR3nt: TGCGCCAGCAGCCAAGAACAGGCTCGCACAGATACGCAGTATTTT

abundance: .
d_gene: .
j_gene: TRBJ2-3
v_gene: TRBV7-3
CDR3aa: CASSTTGSDDTQYF
CDR3nt: TGTGCCAGCAGTACGACGGGAAGTGATGATACGCAGTATTTT

abundance: .
d_gene: .
j_gene: TRBJ2-3
v_gene: TRBV2
CDR3aa: CASITFGASTDTQYF
CDR3nt: TGTGCCAGCATTACCTTCGGGGCTAGCACAGATACGCAGTATTTT

abundance: few
d_gene: TRBD1
j_gene: TRBJ2-7
v_gene: TRBV5-1
CDR3aa: CASSIRQGAHEQYF
CDR3nt: TGCGCCAGCAGCATTCGACAGGGGGCCCACGAGCAGTACTTC

abundance: .
d_gene: .
j_gene: TRBJ2-7
v_gene: TRBV6-2/TRBV6-3
CDR3aa: CASSSYSYEQYF
CDR3nt: TGTGCCAGCAGTTCCTACTCCTACGAGCAGTACTTC

abundance: few
d_gene: .
j_gene: TRBJ1-1
v_gene: TRBV7-9
CDR3aa: CASSTPDVGDTEAFF
CDR3nt: TGTGCCAGCAGCACTCCTGATGTCGGGGACACTGAAGCTTTCTTT

abundance: .
d_gene: .
j_gene: TRBJ2-1
v_gene: TRBV7-7
CDR3aa: CASSLMGRDNEQFF
CDR3nt: TGTGCCAGCAGCTTAATGGGTAGGGACAATGAGCAGTTCTTC

abundance: few
d_gene: .
j_gene: TRBJ2-4
v_gene: TRBV5-6
CDR3aa: CASSFDREAILIQYF
CDR3nt: TGTGCCAGCAGCTTTGACAGGGAGGCCATTTTGATTCAGTACTTC

abundance: few
d_gene: TRBD2
j_gene: TRBJ2-1
v_gene: TRBV4-1
CDR3aa: CASSQGALAGDSYNEQFF
CDR3nt: TGCGCCAGCAGCCAAGGTGCCCTAGCGGGGGATTCCTACAATGAGCAGTTCTTC

abundance: .
d_gene: TRBD1
j_gene: TRBJ2-7
v_gene: TRBV28
CDR3aa: CASSYPAGGYEQYF
CDR3nt: TGTGCCAGCAGTTACCCTGCAGGGGGCTACGAGCAGTACTTC